A selection of T cell receptor beta chains follows, all from one sample in a study of glioma-infiltrating T cells after dendritic cell vaccination. Clones were read by immunoSEQ multiplex PCR, and TCRdb kept only the in-frame ones, dropping some. The sample holds about 92,000 clones, around 84% seen once. The sequences come from blood, collected before dendritic cell vaccination. The receptors here all came from a human donor with glioblastoma. CDR3s include the opening cysteine and the closing phenylalanine or tryptophan. D genes are given only for firm matches. Clone size, where shown, is once, few, many, or a class for clones that have expanded.

clone_size,d_call,j_call,v_call,cdr3_nt,cdr3_aa
NA,TRBD2,TRBJ2-3,TRBV25-1,TGTGCCAGCGCACGCACGGGGGGAGGCACAGATACGCAGTATTTT,CASARTGGGTDTQYF
NA,TRBD1,TRBJ1-5,TRBV29-1,TGCAGCGTTGTAAGTGGGACAGGGGGAAGCAATCAGCCCCAGCATTTT,CSVVSGTGGSNQPQHF
few,TRBD1,TRBJ2-2,TRBV6-1,TGTGCCAGCAGTGGAAAATGGACAGGGGTCAACACCGGGGAGCTGTTTTTT,CASSGKWTGVNTGELFF
NA,TRBD1,TRBJ1-5,TRBV28,TGTGCCAGCAGACCCGACAGGGGGGGAAATCAGCCCCAGCATTTT,CASRPDRGGNQPQHF
NA,TRBD1,TRBJ1-1,TRBV4-1,TGCGCCAGCAGCCATGGAGACAGGGATAACACTGAAGCTTTCTTT,CASSHGDRDNTEAFF
once,NA,TRBJ2-7,TRBV19,TGTGCCAGTAGTTCCACGGGGAGCTCCTACGAGCAGTACTTC,CASSSTGSSYEQYF
NA,TRBD2,TRBJ2-7,TRBV28,TGTGCCAGCAGTCCGACTAGCGGGAAGGTTAACGAGCAGTACTTC,CASSPTSGKVNEQYF
NA,TRBD2,TRBJ2-1,TRBV19,TGTGCCACATCAGAGCGGGAGGGGGATGAGCAGTTCTTC,CATSEREGDEQFF
NA,TRBD1,TRBJ1-2,TRBV9,TGTGCCAGCAGCTCCCGTGGGGCAGGGGGCGTGAAGGGCTACACCTTC,CASSSRGAGGVKGYTF
NA,NA,TRBJ1-2,TRBV4-3,TGCGCCAGCAGCCAAGAATCGGCAGGGGTTTTCAGCTATGGCTACACCTTC,CASSQESAGVFSYGYTF
NA,NA,TRBJ2-5,TRBV25-1,TGTGCCAGCAGGCTACAAGAGACCCAGTACTTC,CASRLQETQYF
NA,NA,TRBJ2-3,TRBV5-6,TGTGCCAGCAGCTTGGTTGGCAGGGGAGCAGATACGCAGTATTTT,CASSLVGRGADTQYF
NA,TRBD1,TRBJ1-6,TRBV5-1,TGCGCCAGCAGCTCGGACAGGGATAATTCACCCCTCCACTTT,CASSSDRDNSPLHF
NA,NA,TRBJ1-2,TRBV28,TGTGCCAGCCTTCGGGGGGGAGGGGACTATGGCTACACCTTC,CASLRGGGDYGYTF
NA,TRBD2,TRBJ2-5,TRBV7-9,TGTGCCAGCAGCTTTGTGAGCGGGGGGGCTTTCCAGTACTTC,CASSFVSGGAFQYF
few,NA,TRBJ1-6,TRBV4-3,TGCGCCAGCAGCCAACGAACAGTACAGGCTACCCTCCACTTT,CASSQRTVQATLHF
NA,TRBD1,TRBJ1-5,TRBV5-6,TGTGCCAGGATCCGGGACAGGGGGCATTTTGGGCGCCAGCCCCAGCATTTT,CARIRDRGHFGRQPQHF
NA,NA,TRBJ1-2,TRBV2,TGTGCCAGCAGTGGAACAGGCGTGGGCTACACCTTC,CASSGTGVGYTF
NA,TRBD2,TRBJ2-5,TRBV10-3,TGTGCCATCAGTGTTGGTAGCGGGGGGCCAGAGACCCAGTACTTC,CAISVGSGGPETQYF
NA,NA,TRBJ2-3,TRBV12-2,TGTGCAAGTCGCACAAAAATGACTCGGGGATTGGATACGCAGTATTTT,CASRTKMTRGLDTQYF
few,NA,TRBJ1-2,TRBV28,TGTGCCAGCAGTTTGGAGGGCGGCTATGGCTACACCTTC,CASSLEGGYGYTF
NA,TRBD2,TRBJ2-1,TRBV4-1,TGCGCCAGCAGCCAAGACCCAGCGGGGGGCATGAATGAGCAGTTCTTC,CASSQDPAGGMNEQFF
NA,NA,TRBJ1-1,TRBV7-2,TGTGCCAGCAGCGGCGAGGTGCAGGGTGAAGCTTTCTTT,CASSGEVQGEAFF
NA,TRBD2,TRBJ2-3,TRBV7-9,TGTGCCAGCAGCCCAGGACTAGCGGGAAGCACAGATACGCAGTATTTT,CASSPGLAGSTDTQYF
NA,NA,TRBJ2-7,TRBV7-8,TGTGCCAGCAGCTCCCCCTTCGGCGGGGCAGGGTCACCCTACGAGCAGTACTTC,CASSSPFGGAGSPYEQYF
once,TRBD2,TRBJ2-1,TRBV5-4,TGTGCCAGCAGCTCGCCGCAACTAGCGGGAGCACCTGGGAATGAGCAGTTCTTC,CASSSPQLAGAPGNEQFF
NA,NA,TRBJ2-2,TRBV4-2,TGTGCCAGCAGCCAGGGACTGCTAGAGCGGACCTCGAACACCGGGGAGCTGTTTTTT,CASSQGLLERTSNTGELFF
NA,TRBD2,TRBJ2-1,TRBV29-1,TGCAGCGTTGAACCTCAAGGGAGGGGCTTAATCCATGAGCAGTTCTTC,CSVEPQGRGLIHEQFF
NA,NA,TRBJ2-1,TRBV5-1,TGCGCCAGCAGCTTACTCGAGGGTGAGCAGTTCTTC,CASSLLEGEQFF
NA,NA,TRBJ2-7,TRBV29-1,TGCAGCGTTGAAGGAGGACTGGGGTACGAGCAGTACTTC,CSVEGGLGYEQYF
NA,TRBD1,TRBJ1-1,TRBV7-8,TGTGCCAGCAGCGCCCGGGACAGGGGCTCCAACACTGAAGCTTTCTTT,CASSARDRGSNTEAFF
few,NA,TRBJ2-7,TRBV29-1,TGCAGCGTCGAGGGGGTAGGCTACGAGCAGTACTTC,CSVEGVGYEQYF
few,NA,TRBJ1-2,TRBV19,TGTGCCAGCAAACCCGGTAGGGGGTCTGGCTATGGCTACACCTTC,CASKPGRGSGYGYTF
NA,TRBD1,TRBJ2-7,TRBV11-2,TGTGCCAGCAGCAGGGGACAGCGAGCCTACGAGCAGTACTTC,CASSRGQRAYEQYF
NA,NA,TRBJ2-7,TRBV4-3,TGCGCCAGCAGCCAAGTAGGGGATACCTCCTACGAGCAGTACTTC,CASSQVGDTSYEQYF
NA,NA,TRBJ1-1,TRBV7-2,TGTGCCAGCAGCTTAGTCTATGACACTGAAGCTTTCTTT,CASSLVYDTEAFF
NA,TRBD1,TRBJ2-7,TRBV30,TGTGCCTGGTCCCCCGGGACAGGGATCGAGCAGTACTTC,CAWSPGTGIEQYF
NA,TRBD2,TRBJ2-6,TRBV9,TGTGCCAGCAGCGTAAAGCGGGGGGGCCCCTACTCTGGGGCCAACGTCCTGACTTTC,CASSVKRGGPYSGANVLTF
NA,NA,TRBJ2-1,TRBV5-1,TGCGCCAGCAGCTTGCGAGGGGGGGAGCTTGTTGGTGAGCAGTTCTTC,CASSLRGGELVGEQFF
NA,TRBD1,TRBJ1-3,TRBV7-9,TGTGCCAGCAGCCCCGAGGGACAGGCGTTGTTAAACACCATATATTTT,CASSPEGQALLNTIYF
NA,NA,TRBJ2-4,TRBV5-1,TGCGCCAGCAGCTTGGCGTTGGCTAAAAACATTCAGTACTTC,CASSLALAKNIQYF
NA,NA,TRBJ2-1,TRBV5-4,TGTGCCAGCAGCATCACAGGGAACAATGAGCAGTTCTTC,CASSITGNNEQFF
NA,NA,TRBJ2-5,TRBV5-1,TGCGCCAGCAGCTTGGGAGGCGGGGGCTCCTTCCACGAGACCCAGTACTTC,CASSLGGGGSFHETQYF
NA,TRBD2,TRBJ2-1,TRBV7-2,TGTGCCAGCAGACGACTAGCGGGGGATACCTACAATGAGCAGTTCTTC,CASRRLAGDTYNEQFF
NA,NA,TRBJ1-4,TRBV15,TGTGCCATTCGCCAGGGAGAAAAACTGTTTTTT,CAIRQGEKLFF
NA,NA,TRBJ1-1,TRBV15,TGTGCCACCAGCAGAGACACAGAGAACACTGAAGCTTTCTTT,CATSRDTENTEAFF
NA,NA,TRBJ2-1,TRBV12-5,TGTGCTAGTTCCATGGAGGCAGGGGCCAATGAGCAGTTCTTC,CASSMEAGANEQFF
few,TRBD1,TRBJ1-4,TRBV5-5,TGTGCCAGCAGCTTCCGGGACAGTAATGAAAAACTGTTTTTT,CASSFRDSNEKLFF
NA,TRBD1,TRBJ1-2,TRBV5-5,TGTGCCAGCAGCCGGGACAGGGGCTCTGGCTACACCTTC,CASSRDRGSGYTF
NA,TRBD2,TRBJ2-1,TRBV29-1,TGCAGCGTTGCCCCGGGACTAGCGGAATACAATGAGCAGTTCTTC,CSVAPGLAEYNEQFF
NA,NA,TRBJ1-2,TRBV19,TGTGCCAGTAGTACCACTACTCGGCTAGGCTACACCTTC,CASSTTTRLGYTF
NA,NA,TRBJ2-5,TRBV2,TGTGCCAGCAGCGGACTATCTGGGGACGAGACCCAGTACTTC,CASSGLSGDETQYF
NA,NA,TRBJ2-1,TRBV11-1,TGTGCCAGCAGCTTAGAGACAGGATACAATGAGCAGTTCTTC,CASSLETGYNEQFF
NA,NA,TRBJ2-3,TRBV10-2,TGCGCCAGCATCTCGGGGGGCCAAGATACGCAGTATTTT,CASISGGQDTQYF
NA,TRBD2,TRBJ2-7,TRBV15,TGTGCCACCAGCCCCCGGGGGGCCTACGAGCAGTACTTC,CATSPRGAYEQYF